This T cell receptor beta chain was captured by sequencing in a study of control samples from healthy donors and cancer patients. V lost 2 bases to trimming and J lost 2 bases; unmatched junction nucleotides: 3. Germline V CDR1 and CDR2: ENHRY, SYGVKD. This CDR3 comprises 14 residues. The assay was immunoSEQ multiplex PCR, and TCRdb's table has in-frame clones only and misses some. The sample has approximately 170,000 clones; 91% are singletons. There are a few counts of this clone. Sequenced: blood. The clonotype was recovered from a woman aged 30 to 39 in good health. V and J are TRBV10-3 and TRBJ2-7; 7 bases match TRBD2. CDR3 bases: TGTGCCATCAGTGAGGGGGGGGGAGCCTACGAGCAGTACTTC. This encodes CAISEGGGAYEQYF.